These 28 T cell receptor beta chains originate from one sample sequenced in a study of blood T cell repertoires in COVID-19. Data came from immunoSEQ multiplex PCR; TCRdb stores just in-frame clones and leaves some out. The sample records about 67,000 clones, 70% to 90% being singletons. Source material: peripheral blood. The receptors stem from a man over 45 with active COVID-19.

The chain links TRBV7-2 to TRBJ2-7, with a weak D call TRBD2 (6 bases). V was shortened by 8 bases and J by 3 bases, with 17 bases between the two germline ends. The CDR3 length is 14 residues. Per the germline V gene, CDR1 is SGHTA and CDR2 is FQGNSA. The CDR3 reads CASAHSGSVYEQYF. The CDR3 DNA reads as TGTGCCAGCGCACACTCCGGGAGCGTCTACGAGCAGTACTTC.

The chain recombines TRBV28 with TRBJ2-1, with 8 nucleotides matching TRBD2. Germline V gene sequence: CDR1 MDHEN, CDR2 SYDVKM. J gave up 6 bases and V 10 bases, and 8 bases lay outside the gene matches. There are 13 residues in the CDR3. The DNA of the CDR3 is TGTGCCACCGAGGAGCGGGAGCCCAATGAGCAGTTCTTC. It specifies CATEEREPNEQFF.

This CDR3 reads CASRFGTAGEGYTF. CDR3 DNA sequence: TGTGCCAGCAGATTTGGGACGGCGGGAGAAGGCTACACCTTC. The chain employs TRBV7-2 and TRBJ1-2, with a possible D match to TRBD1 (5 bases). Germline CDR1 and CDR2: SGHTA and FQGNSA. Trimming took 6 bases from V and 8 from J, leaving 19 bases between them. This CDR3 spans 14 amino acids.

This clone showed up just once. The chain couples TRBV18 to TRBJ1-6, with 8 bases fitting TRBD1. This CDR3 spans 16 amino acids. Trimming cost V 2 bases and J 6 bases; bases outside gene matches: 6. Germline V CDR1 and CDR2: KGHSH, LQKENI. The CDR3 is CASSPTGQGFNSPLHF. DNA for the CDR3: TGTGCCAGCTCACCAACCGGACAGGGATTTAATTCACCCCTCCACTTT.

The chain uses TRBV12-3 or TRBV12-4 and TRBJ1-2; no clear D. Deletions cut 4 bases from V and 13 bases from J, with 16 bases between. The CDR3 totals 12 residues. The CDR3 sequence is CASSSPRTISTF. DNA of the CDR3: TGTGCCAGCAGTTCCCCCCGCACCATCAGCACCTTC.

The rearrangement links TRBV21-1 to TRBJ2-1; the table's TRBD2 call for D was not verified on the DNA. TRBV21-1 is a pseudogene locus. CDR3 size: 16 residues. DNA for the CDR3: TGTGCCAGCAGCCCCCCATCAGGACTAGCGGGAGAAGGACAGTTCTTC. Translating it yields CASSPPSGLAGEGQFF.

The chain couples TRBV15 to TRBJ1-4, with 9 positions matching TRBD1. This CDR3 comprises 16 residues. The germline V gene encodes CDR1 LNHNV and CDR2 YYDKDF (reference sequence). Trimming removed 4 bases from V and 3 bases from J; junction bases left unmatched: 6. CDR3 sequence (DNA): TGTGCCACCAGCATTACAGGGGGCCGGGCTAATGAAAAACTGTTTTTT. Encoded protein: CATSITGGRANEKLFF.

V is TRBV9 and J is TRBJ2-2, with 9 bases identical to TRBD1. The germline V gene has CDR1 SGDLS and CDR2 YYNGEE. Unmatched junction bases numbered 5, after V lost 3 bases and J lost 5 bases. CDR3 length: 15 amino acids. This chain's CDR3 is CASSAFDRGTGELFF. Here the CDR3 DNA reads TGTGCCAGCAGCGCCTTCGACAGGGGGACCGGGGAGCTGTTTTTT.

In nucleotides, the CDR3 is TGTGCCACCAGTGGGACAGGGGGGAAAAACATTCAGTACTTC. As protein: CATSGTGGKNIQYF. The V gene is TRBV24-1, the J gene TRBJ2-4, with 10 bases identical to TRBD1. This CDR3 spans 14 amino acids. Germline trimming cut 5 bases from V and 4 bases from J; bases unmatched to any gene: 1. Germline-derived CDR1 and CDR2 are KGHDR and SFDVKD.

J is TRBJ2-7 and V is TRBV27; possibly TRBD2 for D (5 bases). Trimming removed 4 bases from V and 2 bases from J, with 15 bases in between. The CDR3 has 15 amino acids. Looked up from germline, CDR1 is MNHEY and CDR2 is SMNVEV (reference sequence). In DNA form, the CDR3 reads TGTGCCAGCAGTTCTACCCGGACTGGTACCTACGAGCAGTACTTC. Translation gives CASSSTRTGTYEQYF.

The chain joins TRBV12-3 or TRBV12-4 to TRBJ1-2, with D possibly matching TRBD1 (6 bases). The CDR3 covers 13 residues. V lost 6 bases, J lost 4 bases, and 12 bases lay in between. CDR3 loop: CASRTGFTYGYTF. The CDR3 DNA is TGTGCCAGCAGAACAGGGTTTACCTATGGCTACACCTTC.

This rearrangement joins TRBV19 to TRBJ2-5; the match to TRBD2 covers 7 bases. Losses at the gene ends were 1 base for V and 1 base for J; bases not matched to a gene: 0. Germline values: CDR1 LNHDA, CDR2 SQIVND (reference sequence). This CDR3 region has 14 residues. The CDR3 is CASSIGGGQETQYF. In nucleotides, the CDR3 is TGTGCCAGTAGTATAGGGGGGGGCCAAGAGACCCAGTACTTC.

This clone was found a few times. V gene TRBV5-1 combines with J gene TRBJ1-2; 8 bases match TRBD1. CDR1 is SGHRS, CDR2 YFSETQ, per germline. The CDR3 runs 17 residues. With V trimmed by 1 base and J by 2 bases, 10 bases remained unmatched. The CDR3 DNA reads TGCGCCAGCAGCTTGTGGGAACACCGGGACAGGAACTATGGCTACACCTTC. It is translated as CASSLWEHRDRNYGYTF.

The chain employs TRBV27 and TRBJ2-7; a weak D match, TRBD2 (5 bases). V was cut by 5 bases and J by 6 bases, with 26 bases left in between. CDR3 length: 17 residues. CDR1 is MNHEY and CDR2 is SMNVEV in the germline V gene (reference sequence). The CDR3 DNA is TGTGCCAGCAGTCCCTCTCCCCGCAGGACGGCGGGTTCCGAGCAGTACTTC. Its protein is CASSPSPRRTAGSEQYF.

The chain recombines TRBV19 with TRBJ1-6; possibly TRBD1 for D (5 bases). CDR1 and CDR2 from the germline V gene are LNHDA and SQIVND (reference sequence). CDR3 length: 13 amino acids. V was clipped by 7 bases and J by 3 bases, with 7 bases between them. CDR3 in amino acids: CASKGVYNSPLHF. The CDR3 region has the DNA TGTGCCAGTAAAGGGGTCTATAATTCACCCCTCCACTTT.

This sequence joins TRBV7-9 and TRBJ2-5; TRBD2 matches 14 bases. V was pared by 5 bases and J by 5 bases, with 7 bases of the junction left unmatched. CDR3 size: 16 residues. Germline CDR1 SEHNR, CDR2 FQNEAQ (reference sequence). The CDR3 coding sequence is TGTGCCAGCAGCGCTGGACTAGCGGGGGGCGGGGAGACCCAGTACTTC. Residues: CASSAGLAGGGETQYF.

The chain employs TRBV4-2 and TRBJ2-3; 9 nucleotides line up with TRBD2. This CDR3 has 18 amino acids. V shed 1 base, J shed 4 bases, and the junction held 12 bases outside the gene matches. Per germline, CDR1 LGHNA and CDR2 YNFKEQ. The CDR3 sequence is CASSQVISGGYAPDTQYF. In DNA form, the CDR3 reads TGTGCCAGCAGCCAAGTGATTAGCGGGGGATACGCACCAGATACGCAGTATTTT.

The chain recombines TRBV7-6 with TRBJ2-7; TRBD2 agrees at 7 bases. V shed 5 bases and J 1 base; nucleotides not matched to a gene: 11. Germline CDR1 reads SGHVS; CDR2 reads FNYEAQ. CDR3 length equals 16 residues. The CDR3 DNA is TGTGCCAGCAGCCCTGCCTGGGGGGAGGGTTCCTACGAGCAGTACTTC. It yields the protein CASSPAWGEGSYEQYF.

This chain uses TRBV11-2 with TRBJ2-5; 8 nucleotides align to TRBD1. The CDR3 has 15 amino acids. CDR1 and CDR2 (germline): SGHAT, FQNNGV. With V trimmed by 3 bases and J by 5 bases, 8 bases remained unmatched. For the CDR3, the DNA is TGTGCCAGCAGCTTCGGGCAGGGGGCGTCGGAGACCCAGTACTTC. Its translation: CASSFGQGASETQYF.

This chain uses TRBV11-2 with TRBJ1-3; D perhaps matches TRBD1 (6 bases). Germline assignment: CDR1 SGHAT and CDR2 FQNNGV. CDR3 size: 15 residues. Trimming cost V 3 bases and J 3 bases, with 12 bases left between them. CDR3 DNA sequence: TGTGCCAGCAGCTTGCGGGGGGCGTATGGAAACACCATATATTTT. Translating it yields CASSLRGAYGNTIYF. The variable domain in full, with the rest retrieved from reference TRBV11-2 and TRBJ1-3, is EAGVAQSPRYKIIEKRQSVAFWCNPISGHATLYWYQQILGQGPKLLIQFQNNGVVDDSQLPKDRFSAERLKGVDSTLKIQPAKLEDSAVYLCASSLRGAYGNTIYFGEGSWLTVV.

The V call is TRBV20-1, the J call TRBJ1-2; D gene unclear. The germline gives CDR1 DFQATT, CDR2 SNEGSKA (reference sequence). The length of the CDR3 is 11 residues. The DNA for the CDR3 is TGCAGGCTCCCGGGGTACGATGGCTACACCTTC. Translating gives CRLPGYDGYTF.

CDR3 residues: CASSLRGGSNEQFF. In nucleotides, the CDR3 is TGTGCCAGCAGCTTAAGGGGAGGGAGCAATGAGCAGTTCTTC. This rearrangement joins TRBV5-4 to TRBJ2-1, with 7 positions matching TRBD2. V shed 2 bases, J shed 6 bases, and the junction held 5 bases outside the gene matches. The CDR3 is made up of 14 amino acids. Germline CDR1 SGHNT, CDR2 YYREEE (reference sequence).

This sequence joins TRBV11-2 and TRBJ2-7, with 11 bases matching TRBD1. Germline V CDR1 and CDR2: SGHAT, FQNNGV. Trimming cost V 6 bases and J 3 bases; bases outside gene matches: 7. The CDR3 consists of 15 residues. The CDR3 loop is CASREVGTGGYEQYF. In nucleotides, the CDR3 is TGTGCCAGCAGAGAAGTCGGGACAGGGGGCTACGAGCAGTACTTC.

This chain links TRBV9 with TRBJ1-6; no clear D. Germline CDR1 reads SGDLS; CDR2 reads YYNGEE. This CDR3 comprises 16 residues. Trimming left V 3 bases short and J 0 bases short, with 10 bases between. CDR3 in DNA: TGTGCCAGCAGCGCCTTAGGGAGCTCCTATAATTCACCCCTCCACTTT. As protein: CASSALGSSYNSPLHF.

The chain recombines TRBV7-9 with TRBJ2-1; 9 nucleotides align to TRBD2. The CDR3 has 16 amino acids. CDR1 is SEHNR and CDR2 is FQNEAQ in the germline V gene (reference sequence). V gave up 1 base and J gave up 5 bases; unmatched junction bases: 6. The CDR3 reads CASSLGLAGTHNEQFF. CDR3 bases: TGTGCCAGCAGCTTAGGGCTAGCGGGGACCCACAATGAGCAGTTCTTC.

The CDR3 DNA reads as TGCGCCAGCAGCCCGGGGGGATCCTTGGGCTACACCTTC. Its translation: CASSPGGSLGYTF. The chain joins TRBV5-1 to TRBJ1-2; D may be TRBD1 (5 bases). The CDR3 runs 13 residues. V was pared by 4 bases and J by 8 bases, with 15 bases between. Germline loops: CDR1 SGHRS, CDR2 YFSETQ.

This clone has only one observation. The gene calls are TRBV6-2 or TRBV6-3 and TRBJ2-5; weak D call: TRBD2 (6 bases). This CDR3 comprises 14 residues. The germline V and J ends were trimmed by 3 bases and 4 bases, with 12 bases remaining between them. The germline V gene encodes CDR1 MNHEY and CDR2 SVGEGT. The chain's CDR3 is CASSYGTHLETQYF. Written as DNA, the CDR3 is TGTGCCAGCAGTTATGGGACTCACCTAGAGACCCAGTACTTC.

The table lists this clone with a count of one. The chain recombines TRBV29-1 with TRBJ2-2, with D possibly TRBD1 on 6 matching bases. This CDR3 contains 13 residues. From germline, CDR1 is SQVTM and CDR2 ANQGSEA. V was pared by 5 bases and J by 4 bases, with 11 bases between. The CDR3 DNA sequence: TGCAGCGTTCTCGTGGGGGCCACCGGGGAGCTGTTTTTT. It codes for CSVLVGATGELFF.